This entry concerns a single T cell receptor beta chain. This clone was counted once. The target of this receptor is not known. No much larger clonotype is one base removed from it; base qualities were not supplied. Each collaborating institution followed its own protocols to collect whole blood in K2EDTA tubes. Collaborator samples were shipped for TCRbeta analysis as frozen whole blood, isolated PBMCs, or DNA extracted from either sample type. CDR1 and CDR2 are drawn from the germline V gene (reference sequence): SEHNR, FQNEAQ. The CDR3 runs 15 amino acids, cysteine and phenylalanine included. Of all the DNA, just the CDR3 is kept, 45 bases in frame from base 1. Relative to germline, V is 2 bases shorter and J is 5 bases shorter, with 16 bases between their ends. TCRbeta CDR3 regions were amplified from genomic DNA by means of the immunoSEQ Assay, a bias-controlled multiplex PCR. For the original study's pipeline: The number of nucleated cells in each sample was estimated by amplification of reference gene primers within the assay. To quantify the absolute abundance of each unique TCRbeta CDR3 rearrangement, sequence reads were collapsed and filtered. Productive Simpson clonality was computed per sample as the square root of Simpson's diversity index over productive rearrangements. The clones in this table, taken by TCRdb from immuneACCESS, are in-frame only. Not every clone is retained; where verified, under half of the shortfall comes from an unresolved V gene, and the cause of the rest is unknown. For V, J and clone size, that table is used; D and trimming come from the DNA. This sample is represented by about 110,000 clones; 87% of them were singletons. Clones ranked in the top ten supply around 4.8% of the sample.

The data were taken from a study of blood T cell repertoires in COVID-19 (dated by TCRdb to about 2020). Study-wide context: Samples from collaborators originated in the United States, Italy and Spain and spanned both the acute and convalescent phases of COVID-19. Deeply sampled blood TCRbeta repertoires from subjects exposed to, actively infected with, or recovered from COVID-19 were included in the dataset. Nearly every sample came with metadata listing a de-identified subject ID, COVID-19 status, age in years and sex. The repertoires were made available in a free public database intended to serve as a resource for research on the immune response to SARS-CoV-2. Samples came from the ongoing ImmuneRACE study (first 160 participants) plus 1,254 subjects from 6 global collaborators. The material from the prospective study consisted of cDNA or gDNA derived from T cells, B-cell-depleted T cells, or PBMCs. Where HLA class I and class II types were available, the types were taken from metadata supplied by the sample provider, not from assay-based typing. Beyond this particular receptor, the publication reports: The quantity of clinical and demographic metadata differed by source and by participant and was supplied without curation.

The chain is made from TRBV7-9 and TRBJ2-7; the best D guess is TRBD1, with 5 bases matching. Input material: peripheral blood. This TCR came from a human donor in a cohort sampled during active COVID-19. The nucleotides read TGTGCCAGCAGCTTACTGGGTAGGGGCATGAACGAGCAGTACTTC. Its translation reads: CASSLLGRGMNEQYF.